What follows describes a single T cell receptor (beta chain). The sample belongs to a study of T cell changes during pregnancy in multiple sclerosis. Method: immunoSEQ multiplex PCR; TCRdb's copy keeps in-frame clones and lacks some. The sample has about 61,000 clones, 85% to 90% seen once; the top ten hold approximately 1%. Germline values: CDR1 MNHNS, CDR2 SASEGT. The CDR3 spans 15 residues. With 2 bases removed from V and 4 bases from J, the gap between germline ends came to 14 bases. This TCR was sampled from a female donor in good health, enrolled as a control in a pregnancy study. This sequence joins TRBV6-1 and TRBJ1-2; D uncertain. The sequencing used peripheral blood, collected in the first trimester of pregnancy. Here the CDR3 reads CASSEFLLVGYGYTF. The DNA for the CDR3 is TGTGCCAGCAGTGAATTCCTCTTAGTCGGCTATGGCTACACCTTC.